Presented here are 9 T cell receptor beta chains from one specimen sequenced in a study of T cells in Graves' hyperthyroidism and ophthalmopathy (dated by TCRdb to about 2019). Library generation was performed with multiplex PCR. Sequenced on an Illumina HiSeq 2000. Amplification of TCR beta CDR3 regions was carried out from RNA transcripts. A first-round RT-PCR of the TCR CDR3 used the HTBI primer set with the Qiagen OneStep RT-PCR kit. The public reads were quality trimmed at Q25 with fastp and then assembled into clones with MiXCR by TCRdb, keeping productive beta chains. A single entry per CDR3 protein holds the most common genes and DNA from its merged rows. The sample yields hundreds of thousands of distinct CDR3 sequences; roughly a sixth were counted once. Approximately 15% of the sample belongs to the ten largest clones. Sequencing used blood. These receptors were taken from a woman aged 50 to 60 with Graves' hyperthyroidism that later progressed to Graves' ophthalmopathy.

This clonotype appeared a few times. The chain employs TRBV3-1 and TRBJ2-5; TRBD1 agrees at 9 bases. CDR3 size: 17 residues. The J segment lost 5 bases and the V segment lost 0 bases, leaving 10 bases of the junction unmatched. The V gene's germline CDR1 is LGHDT and CDR2 YNNKEL (reference sequence). The CDR3 is CASSQDRTFGTGETQYF. CDR3 nucleotide sequence: TGTGCCAGCAGCCAAGATCGGACTTTCGGGACAGGGGAGACCCAGTACTTC.

As regards this clonotype: A single base separates this from a much larger clone, so it may be a read error. The J gene is TRBJ1-1, the V gene TRBV7-8, with D unclear. CDR3 length: 14 amino acids. Germline V gene data show CDR1 as SGHVS and CDR2 as FQNEAQ. The CDR3 sequence is CARSLEFMNTEAFF. The CDR3 DNA follows: TGTGCCAGGAGCTTAGAGTTTATGAACACTGAAGCTTTCTTT.

This chain connects TRBV9 to TRBJ1-6; 7 bases align to TRBD1. CDR1 is SGDLS, CDR2 YYNGEE, per germline. Trimming removed 4 bases from V and 5 bases from J; junction bases left unmatched: 9. CDR3 length: 16 residues. CDR3 residues: CASSLRGVGNNSPLHF. The DNA for the CDR3 is TGTGCCAGCAGCCTCAGGGGGGTTGGGAATAATTCACCCCTCCACTTT. Combining the CDR3 with reference TRBV9 and TRBJ1-6 gives the whole variable domain DSGVTQTPKHLITATGQRVTLRCSPRSGDLSVYWYQQSLDQGLQFLIQYYNGEERAKGNILERFSAQQFPDLHSELNLSSLELGDSALYFCASSLRGVGNNSPLHFGNGTRLTVT.

J is TRBJ2-2 and V is TRBV20-1; the match to TRBD1 covers 8 bases. With V trimmed by 6 bases and J by 5 bases, 8 bases remained unmatched. Looked up from germline, CDR1 is DFQATT and CDR2 is SNEGSKA (reference sequence). This CDR3 contains 14 residues. CDR3 amino acids: CSAERTGTTGELFF. CDR3 in DNA: TGCAGTGCCGAGCGGACAGGGACAACCGGGGAGCTGTTTTTT.

This clonotype was seen a handful of times. The chain couples TRBV14 to TRBJ2-7; 9 bases are shared with TRBD1. Germline V gene sequence: CDR1 SGHDN, CDR2 FVKESK. V was pared by 5 bases and J by 5 bases, with 4 bases of the junction left unmatched. This CDR3 spans 13 amino acids. Here the CDR3 DNA reads TGTGCCAGCAGCTGGACAGGGGTCAACGAGCAGTACTTC. This sequence encodes CASSWTGVNEQYF. The full variable domain, with the rest looked up from reference TRBV14 and TRBJ2-7, is EAGVTQFPSHSVIEKGQTVTLRCDPISGHDNLYWYRRVMGKEIKFLLHFVKESKQDESGMPNNRFLAERTGGTYSTLKVQPAELEDSGVYFCASSWTGVNEQYFGPGTRLTVT.

DNA for the CDR3: TGTGCCAGCAGCCGAGAATCACAGGCTTGCAATGAGCAGTTCTTC. This encodes CASSRESQACNEQFF. This chain uses TRBV3-1 with TRBJ2-1; tentative D call: TRBD1 (5 bases). The CDR3 contains 15 residues. Trimming took off 4 bases at V and 6 bases at J, with 16 bases between the two ends. The germline gives CDR1 LGHDT, CDR2 YNNKEL (reference sequence).

This clonotype was seen at least ten times. This chain links TRBV10-1 with TRBJ1-4; TRBD1 might be the D (5 bases). The CDR3 is made up of 15 amino acids. Germline-derived CDR1 and CDR2 are WNHNN and SYGVQD (reference sequence). Between the trimmed V and J ends, which lost 0 bases and 13 bases, there was a span of 18 bases. The CDR3 DNA is TGCGCCAGCAGTGAGTCAGGGGCAGGGAAGGATGGACTGTTTTTT. It encodes CASSESGAGKDGLFF.

This chain joins TRBV5-6 and TRBJ1-3; D not certain. Trimming shortened V by 0 bases and J by 0 bases, and 10 bases separated the two germline ends. CDR1 and CDR2 from the germline V gene are SGHDT and YYEEEE. The CDR3 runs 16 residues. The CDR3 is CASSLAGVRSGNTIYF. The CDR3 region has the DNA TGTGCCAGCAGCTTGGCCGGGGTCCGCTCTGGAAACACCATATATTTT.

This clonotype was observed many times. The CDR3 nucleotides are TGTGCCAGCAGCTTAGAGGGCGGGGGGGCCTACGAGCAGTACTTC. Its translation is CASSLEGGGAYEQYF. V usage is TRBV7-8 and J usage is TRBJ2-7, with 9 positions matching TRBD2. The J segment lost 2 bases and the V segment lost 1 base, leaving 3 bases of the junction unmatched. CDR3 size: 15 residues. Germline CDR1 and CDR2: SGHVS and FQNEAQ.